The next 16 T cell receptor beta chains were all read from a single sample in a study of CD8+ T cells in alopecia areata. It was cDNA, reverse transcribed from extracted RNA, that served as the sequencing template. The protocol was immunoSEQ multiplex PCR, while the TCRdb copy is restricted to in-frame clones and leaves out a portion. The table records roughly 120,000 clones, 35% to 45% of them present only once. Material for sequencing was CD4+ T cells sorted from blood. The receptors shown here come from a human donor with alopecia areata.

V gene TRBV29-1 combines with J gene TRBJ1-3; TRBD1 is a possible D gene (5 bases). CDR3 length: 13 amino acids. With 4 bases removed from V and 6 bases from J, the gap between germline ends came to 13 bases. The germline V gene has CDR1 SQVTM and CDR2 ANQGSEA. For the CDR3, the DNA is TGCAGCGTTGTTGACGGGGCGAAAAACACCATATATTTT. It encodes CSVVDGAKNTIYF.

The chain uses TRBV7-8 and TRBJ1-6, with D uncertain. The CDR3 contains 14 residues. V dropped 2 bases and J dropped 9 bases, with 11 bases sitting between them. Germline V gene sequence: CDR1 SGHVS, CDR2 FQNEAQ. The CDR3 bases are TGTGCCAGCAGCTTAAGAGAGGTCGTTTCACCCCTCCACTTT. Its protein is CASSLREVVSPLHF.

This clone was observed once. The V and J genes are TRBV5-4 and TRBJ2-5, with 9 nucleotides matching TRBD2. V lost 4 bases and J lost 2; bases outside the gene matches: 6. The length of the CDR3 is 15 residues. The germline gives CDR1 SGHNT, CDR2 YYREEE (reference sequence). DNA of the CDR3: TGTGCCAGCAGCCCGGGACTAGCATCGCAAGAGACCCAGTACTTC. Amino acids: CASSPGLASQETQYF.

In this sample, this clone turned up a few times. The chain links TRBV7-2 to TRBJ2-3; D may be TRBD1 (5 bases). This CDR3 comprises 15 residues. Germline CDR1 SGHTA, CDR2 FQGNSA. Trimming stripped 5 bases from V and 2 bases from J, with 14 bases between. The CDR3 is CASSPGGAHTDTQYF. CDR3 DNA: TGTGCCAGCAGCCCGGGTGGGGCACACACAGATACGCAGTATTTT.

The chain couples TRBV29-1 to TRBJ2-7; 11 positions agree with TRBD2. This CDR3 contains 13 residues. J lost 3 bases, V lost 6 bases, and 4 bases had no gene match. Germline V gene sequence: CDR1 SQVTM, CDR2 ANQGSEA. The CDR3 here is CSVRTSGYYEQYF. In DNA form, the CDR3 reads TGCAGCGTGCGGACTAGCGGGTACTACGAGCAGTACTTC.

In this sample, this clone turned up a few times. The V and J genes are TRBV29-1 and TRBJ2-3; D call uncertain. The CDR3 has 12 residues. V lost 8 bases and J lost 0, with 9 bases in between. From germline, CDR1 is SQVTM and CDR2 ANQGSEA. The DNA of the CDR3 is TGCAGCCCCTCGCGTAGCACAGATACGCAGTATTTT. Translated, it gives CSPSRSTDTQYF.

This rearrangement joins TRBV29-1 to TRBJ1-4; D not certain. Germline V CDR1 and CDR2: SQVTM, ANQGSEA. Trimming removed 7 bases from V and 5 bases from J, with 8 bases in between. This CDR3 has 11 amino acids. CDR3 in amino acids: CSARRNEKLFF. The CDR3 coding sequence is TGCAGCGCCCGCAGGAATGAAAAACTGTTTTTT.

This clone has a handful of counts. The chain carries TRBV14 and TRBJ2-2; 10 bases match TRBD2. The CDR3 is made up of 14 amino acids. Trimming took 8 bases from V and 5 from J; bases not matched to a gene: 5. From germline, CDR1 is SGHDN and CDR2 FVKESK. The CDR3, as DNA: TGTGCCAGCGGGGGACTAGCGCGGACCGGGGAGCTGTTTTTT. It specifies CASGGLARTGELFF. The full variable domain, rest sourced from reference TRBV14 and TRBJ2-2, is EAGVTQFPSHSVIEKGQTVTLRCDPISGHDNLYWYRRVMGKEIKFLLHFVKESKQDESGMPNNRFLAERTGGTYSTLKVQPAELEDSGVYFCASGGLARTGELFFGEGSRLTVL.

A few counts support this clone. The chain is built from TRBV7-9 and TRBJ1-2; a possible D gene is TRBD1 (5 bases). CDR1 is SEHNR, CDR2 FQNEAQ, per germline (reference sequence). With 5 bases removed from V and 4 bases from J, the gap between germline ends came to 14 bases. This CDR3 comprises 14 residues. As DNA, the CDR3 is TGTGCCAGCAGCCTCACGGCAGGGACCTATGGCTACACCTTC. Translation: CASSLTAGTYGYTF.

The chain recombines TRBV5-1 with TRBJ2-7; D tentatively fits TRBD1 or TRBD2 (5 bases each). CDR3 length: 15 residues. Germline CDR1 reads SGHRS; CDR2 reads YFSETQ. V gave up 4 bases and J gave up 2 bases, with 16 bases separating them. The CDR3 sequence: CASSITGPSAYEQYF. The CDR3 bases are TGCGCCAGCAGCATAACGGGACCGTCCGCCTACGAGCAGTACTTC.

V is TRBV29-1 and J is TRBJ2-3; D is unresolved. The CDR3 spans 13 residues. Deletions cut 4 bases from V and 2 bases from J, with 10 bases between. CDR1 is SQVTM and CDR2 is ANQGSEA in the germline V gene. The CDR3 nucleotides are TGCAGCGTTGCTACAGTTCACACAGATACGCAGTATTTT. Its protein product is CSVATVHTDTQYF.

This clone has a single count. The chain employs TRBV6-5 and TRBJ2-5; D unresolved. Germline CDR1 is MNHEY and CDR2 is SVGAGI. Trimming stripped 0 bases from V and 1 base from J, with 6 bases between. The CDR3 has 14 residues. CDR3 bases: TGTGCCAGCAGTTACTCGCGCATCCAAGAGACCCAGTACTTC. It specifies CASSYSRIQETQYF.

This clone was detected only a few times. The chain employs TRBV7-2 and TRBJ2-3; D unresolved. The V gene lost 5 bases and the J gene lost 6 bases, with 9 bases spanning the gap. The CDR3 is 12 amino acids. The germline gives CDR1 SGHTA, CDR2 FQGNSA. CDR3 nucleotides: TGTGCCAGCAGCATTGATTTTGATACGCAGTATTTT. It yields the protein CASSIDFDTQYF.

This clone has more than one count but fewer than ten. This chain joins TRBV7-3 and TRBJ2-5; D is possibly TRBD2 (6 bases). The CDR3 sequence is 12 residues long. V was cut by 5 bases and J by 5 bases, with 9 bases left in between. Germline V CDR1 and CDR2: SGHTA, FQGTGA. DNA for the CDR3: TGTGCCAGCAGCGGGGGGTCCGAGACCCAGTACTTC. It yields the protein CASSGGSETQYF. The variable domain in full, with the rest retrieved from reference TRBV7-3 and TRBJ2-5, is GAGVSQTPSNKVTEKGKYVELRCDPISGHTALYWYRQSLGQGPEFLIYFQGTGAADDSGLPNDRFFAVRPEGSVSTLKIQRTERGDSAVYLCASSGGSETQYFGPGTRLLVL.

This chain joins TRBV4-3 and TRBJ2-6; 12 nucleotides agree with TRBD1. Per germline, CDR1 LGHNA and CDR2 YSLEER. Trimming took 4 bases from V and 3 from J; bases not matched to a gene: 4. The CDR3 loop spans 17 amino acids. CDR3 region: CASSRGQGAGGANVLTF. The CDR3 nucleotides are TGCGCCAGCAGCCGGGGACAGGGGGCCGGTGGGGCCAACGTCCTGACTTTC.

This chain joins TRBV7-2 and TRBJ2-3; D is perhaps TRBD1 or TRBD2 (5 bases each). CDR3 length equals 15 residues. Trimming shortened V by 4 bases and J by 10 bases, and 21 bases separated the two germline ends. Germline values: CDR1 SGHTA, CDR2 FQGNSA. The CDR3 nucleotides are TGTGCCAGCAGCTCCACCGGGACGGGATATTGGGCGCAGTATTTT. This sequence encodes CASSSTGTGYWAQYF. Looking up the rest from reference TRBV7-2 and TRBJ2-3 gives the full variable domain: GAGVSQSPSNKVTEKGKDVELRCDPISGHTALYWYRQSLGQGLEFLIYFQGNSAPDKSGLPSDRFSAERTGGSVSTLTIQRTQQEDSAVYLCASSSTGTGYWAQYFGPGTRLTVL.